This T cell receptor beta chain was captured by sequencing in a study of Ad26.COV2.S vaccination and SARS-CoV-2 variants. Broader study findings: Once vaccination had occurred, spike-specific CD8+ and CD4+ T cell responses reportedly showed substantial breadth. From the TCR breadth and depth analyses, total T cell responses may have been underestimated. Vaccine recipients and placebo recipients showed similar non-spike TCR breadth.

The CDR3 totals 15 residues. After removal of 6 bases from V and 2 bases from J, the junction contained 8 bases not matched to a gene. Germline V gives CDR1 MDHEN, CDR2 SYDVKM. Comments on this clone: What it binds is unknown.

Profiled with immunoSEQ multiplex PCR; TCRdb holds only in-frame clones, not every one. The sample lists hundreds of thousands of clones, around 89% occurring once. Treatment of the sample: around 19 received Ad26.COV2.S at low or high dose, single or two shots; roughly five received placebo; per-sample allocation not given. Material that was analyzed had been drawn on day 63 after the first vaccine or placebo injection. The material sequenced was peripheral blood, taken in a trial of Ad26.COV2.S vaccine versus placebo. This TCR derives from a person aged 18-65 years who received the Ad26.COV2.S COVID-19 vaccine or a placebo. The J gene is TRBJ2-5, the V gene TRBV28, with 8 nucleotides matching TRBD2. The CDR3 region has the DNA TGTGCCAGCAGCCCGGGGGGGGCGAAGCAAGAGACCCAGTACTTC. Encoded protein: CASSPGGAKQETQYF.